These 27 T cell receptor beta chains came from one sample sequenced in a study of T cell responses to AZD1222 COVID-19 vaccine. The table came from immunoSEQ multiplex PCR; TCRdb's copy has only in-frame clones and leaves some out. This sample yields 95,000 to 150,000 clones, of which about 85% are seen a single time; roughly 6.2% belongs to the top ten. The material sequenced was peripheral blood, taken on day 0 of AZD1222 vaccination. Every receptor here comes from an adult in good health.

This rearrangement joins TRBV5-1 to TRBJ2-7, with 8 bases aligning to TRBD2. Germline V gives CDR1 SGHRS, CDR2 YFSETQ. The CDR3 spans 13 residues. The V gene end was trimmed by 4 bases and the J gene end by 7 bases; junction bases not matched to a gene: 7. The CDR3 loop is CASSTGTGGEQYF. The CDR3 DNA reads TGCGCCAGCAGCACCGGAACGGGAGGGGAGCAGTACTTC.

V and J are TRBV3-1 (or the pseudogene TRBV3-2) and TRBJ2-5; D is perhaps TRBD1 (7 bases). CDR3 length equals 15 residues. Germline V gene data show CDR1 as LGHDT and CDR2 as YNNKEL (reference sequence). The ends were cut back, 5 bases at V and 1 base at J, with 14 bases in the middle. CDR3 coding DNA: TGTGCCAGCAGCTCAGCAGGGGGGTTCCAAGAGACCCAGTACTTC. This codes for CASSSAGGFQETQYF.

The CDR3 region is CAISESRVLGNEQFF. The CDR3 DNA follows: TGTGCCATCAGTGAGTCGAGGGTGTTGGGCAATGAGCAGTTCTTC. This chain connects TRBV10-3 to TRBJ2-1; the D gene is possibly TRBD2 (5 bases). The germline V gene has CDR1 ENHRY and CDR2 SYGVKD. V lost 0 bases and J 6 bases, leaving 12 bases between the germline ends. The CDR3 has 15 amino acids.

A single count supports this clone. The chain couples TRBV4-2 to TRBJ2-3, with a weak D call TRBD2 (7 bases). The germline V gene has CDR1 LGHNA and CDR2 YNFKEQ. The CDR3 has 16 residues. The V end lost 5 bases, the J end lost 3 bases, and 18 bases lay between the germline ends. CDR3 amino acids: CASSSKGGLGTDTQYF. In nucleotides, the CDR3 is TGTGCCAGCAGCTCAAAGGGGGGGTTAGGGACAGATACGCAGTATTTT.

V and J are TRBV6-4 and TRBJ1-2; 8 bases line up with TRBD1. V trimming: 7 bases; J trimming: 5 bases; junction bases outside the gene matches: 6. CDR1 is MRHNA, CDR2 SNTAGT, per germline. The CDR3 covers 13 residues. CDR3 sequence reads: CASNKDRAYGYTF. The CDR3 nucleotides are TGTGCCAGCAATAAGGACAGGGCATATGGCTACACCTTC.

This sequence joins TRBV9 and TRBJ1-5; no reliable D call. This CDR3 has 13 residues. Germline assignment: CDR1 SGDLS and CDR2 YYNGEE. V lost 4 bases, J lost 4 bases, and 9 bases lay in between. CDR3 amino acids: CASSSNSNQPQHF. CDR3 coding DNA: TGTGCCAGCAGCTCGAACAGTAATCAGCCCCAGCATTTT.

The chain employs TRBV28 and TRBJ1-1, with unresolved D. The CDR3 is 11 amino acids. Germline V CDR1 and CDR2: MDHEN, SYDVKM. The V end was cut by 8 bases, the J end by 1 base, with 5 bases between. The CDR3 is CASASNTEAFF. In nucleotides, the CDR3 is TGTGCCAGCGCGTCGAACACTGAAGCTTTCTTT.

V usage is TRBV30 and J usage is TRBJ2-2; TRBD1 or TRBD2 may be the D gene (5 bases each). This CDR3 comprises 15 residues. V was clipped by 4 bases and J by 5 bases, with 17 bases between them. Germline CDR1 GTSNPN, CDR2 SVGIG (reference sequence). For the CDR3, the DNA is TGTGCCTGGACCCCTCGGGGCGTTGGGACCGGGGAGCTGTTTTTT. Its protein is CAWTPRGVGTGELFF. The variable domain in full, completed from reference TRBV30 and TRBJ2-2, reads SQTIHQWPATLVQPVGSPLSLECTVEGTSNPNLYWYRQAAGRGLQLLFYSVGIGQISSEVPQNLSASRPQDRQFILSSKKLLLSDSGFYLCAWTPRGVGTGELFFGEGSRLTVL.

This chain joins TRBV4-1 and TRBJ1-3, with D perhaps TRBD1 (5 bases). The CDR3 runs to 14 residues. V gave up 5 bases and J gave up 0 bases, with 8 bases separating them. The germline V gene has CDR1 MGHRA and CDR2 YSYEKL. DNA for the CDR3: TGCGCCAGCAGCACGACAGACTCTGGAAACACCATATATTTT. Translating gives CASSTTDSGNTIYF.

This chain joins TRBV2 and TRBJ1-1, with 10 bases matching TRBD1. Germline assignment: CDR1 SNHLY and CDR2 FYNNEI. V shed 7 bases, J shed 4 bases, and the junction held 3 bases outside the gene matches. The CDR3 has 13 amino acids. As DNA, the CDR3 is TGTGCCAGCAATGGACAGGGGGGCACTGAAGCTTTCTTT. It yields the protein CASNGQGGTEAFF.

This clone was counted a single time. V gene TRBV6-5 combines with J gene TRBJ1-1; D gene ambiguous. The CDR3 is 13 residues long. V shed 6 bases and J shed 4 bases, with 12 bases lying between them. CDR1 and CDR2 (germline): MNHEY, SVGAGI. The DNA of the CDR3 is TGTGCCAGCAGGTCCTCCTGGGGCACTGAAGCTTTCTTT. As protein: CASRSSWGTEAFF.

The genes are TRBV3-1 (or the pseudogene TRBV3-2) and TRBJ2-1; 9 nucleotides align to TRBD2. The CDR3 is made up of 16 amino acids. Per the germline V gene, CDR1 is LGHDT and CDR2 is YNNKEL (reference sequence). V dropped 6 bases and J dropped 5; count of bases not matched to a gene: 11. This CDR3 is CASRYSLAGADNEQFF. Written as DNA, the CDR3 is TGTGCCAGCAGATACAGCTTAGCGGGGGCGGACAATGAGCAGTTCTTC.

This chain joins TRBV2 and TRBJ1-4; possibly TRBD1 for D (6 bases). This CDR3 contains 14 residues. CDR1 and CDR2 (germline): SNHLY, FYNNEI. Trimming took off 6 bases at V and 7 bases at J, with 15 bases between the two ends. CDR3 sequence (DNA): TGTGCCAGCAGGCCGGTCAGGGGAGGTGAAAAACTGTTTTTT. Protein sequence: CASRPVRGGEKLFF.

CDR3 DNA sequence: TGTGCCAGCAGTTACGGCATGGGGGGGGGTGCAGATACGCAGTATTTT. This gives the protein CASSYGMGGGADTQYF. V is TRBV6-5 and J is TRBJ2-3; TRBD2 aligns across 7 bases. The CDR3 runs 16 residues. Germline lookup yields CDR1 MNHEY and CDR2 SVGAGI. Trimming at V came to 2 bases and at J to 4 bases, leaving 9 bases not matched to a gene.

This clone occurred once. Written as DNA, the CDR3 is TGTGCCAGCAGCCGACAGGGGAACACTGAAGCTTTCTTT. This encodes CASSRQGNTEAFF. This chain joins TRBV7-3 and TRBJ1-1; 7 bases fit TRBD1. CDR3 length: 13 residues. Trimming at V came to 5 bases and at J to 1 base, leaving 1 base not matched to a gene. Germline V gene data show CDR1 as SGHTA and CDR2 as FQGTGA.

This chain links TRBV23-1 with TRBJ2-1; D not certain. TRBV23-1 is annotated as an ORF whose role is uncertain. V was trimmed by 6 bases and J by 1 base, leaving 19 bases between them. The length of the CDR3 is 17 residues. This chain's CDR3 is CASRAVLRMGSYNEQFF. The DNA for the CDR3 is TGCGCCAGCAGGGCCGTCTTGAGGATGGGATCCTACAATGAGCAGTTCTTC.

The gene calls are TRBV9 and TRBJ1-4; D is unresolved. V was cut by 4 bases and J by 7 bases, with 17 bases left in between. Germline lookup yields CDR1 SGDLS and CDR2 YYNGEE. There are 15 residues in the CDR3. The CDR3 loop reads CASSLREGAGEKLFF. The DNA of the CDR3 is TGTGCCAGCAGCCTTCGGGAGGGAGCGGGTGAAAAACTGTTTTTT.

The chain combines TRBV18 with TRBJ2-1; D gene unclear. The CDR3 has 14 amino acids. V lost 2 bases to trimming and J lost 5 bases, with 10 bases between them. Germline-derived CDR1 and CDR2 are KGHSH and LQKENI. The CDR3 loop reads CASSPSVPDNEQFF. The CDR3 nucleotides are TGTGCCAGCTCACCATCGGTCCCAGACAATGAGCAGTTCTTC.

The chain is built from TRBV28 and TRBJ1-1; D is undetermined. Trimming removed 4 bases from V and 0 bases from J, with 6 bases in between. The CDR3 extends over 13 amino acids. The germline gives CDR1 MDHEN, CDR2 SYDVKM. The CDR3 here is CASSSVMNTEAFF. CDR3 DNA sequence: TGTGCCAGCAGTTCAGTGATGAACACTGAAGCTTTCTTT.

In this sample, this clone turned up a few times. The gene calls are TRBV5-8 and TRBJ1-6; 9 bases match TRBD1. V trimming: 7 bases; J trimming: 8 bases; junction bases outside the gene matches: 4. Germline V lookup: CDR1 SGHTS, CDR2 YDEGEE. The CDR3 length is 13 residues. Here the CDR3 DNA reads TGTGCCAGCGGCTGGACAGGGGATTCACCCCTCCACTTT. This gives the protein CASGWTGDSPLHF.

The chain is built from TRBV4-1 and TRBJ2-3, with unresolved D. V dropped 0 bases and J dropped 6 bases, with 7 bases sitting between them. The germline V gene has CDR1 MGHRA and CDR2 YSYEKL. This CDR3 has 13 amino acids. DNA of the CDR3: TGCGCCAGCAGCCAAGATCCCGGGGATACGCAGTATTTT. It codes for CASSQDPGDTQYF.

The chain joins TRBV10-3 to TRBJ1-4, with D unresolved. Trimming left V 2 bases short and J 13 bases short, with 11 bases between. Germline V gene data show CDR1 as ENHRY and CDR2 as SYGVKD. The CDR3 contains 12 residues. The chain's CDR3 is CAISEGPPRLFF. CDR3 coding DNA: TGTGCCATCAGTGAGGGTCCGCCGAGACTGTTTTTT.

The rearrangement joins TRBV4-1 to TRBJ1-1, with 8 bases that match TRBD1. The V gene end was trimmed by 3 bases and the J gene end by 2 bases; junction bases not matched to a gene: 2. Germline V gives CDR1 MGHRA, CDR2 YSYEKL. CDR3 size: 14 residues. This CDR3 is CASSQGQDNTEAFF. Written as DNA, the CDR3 is TGCGCCAGCAGCCAGGGACAGGATAACACTGAAGCTTTCTTT.

The gene calls are TRBV18 and TRBJ2-2; D might be TRBD1 (5 bases). V was pared by 3 bases and J by 7 bases, with 12 bases between. Looked up from germline, CDR1 is KGHSH and CDR2 is LQKENI. The CDR3 consists of 14 residues. The CDR3 nucleotides are TGTGCCAGCTCACCGCCCAGGGAAGACGGGGAGCTGTTTTTT. Amino acids: CASSPPREDGELFF.

This sequence joins TRBV12-5 and TRBJ2-7; 7 nucleotides match TRBD1. The germline gives CDR1 LGHNT, CDR2 FRNRAP. The V and J ends lost 4 bases and 6 bases, in that order; junction bases with no gene match: 9. The CDR3 consists of 14 residues. CDR3 nucleotide sequence: TGTGCTAGTGGTTCCTGGGACAGCCTTGGCGAGCAGTACTTC. Translation gives CASGSWDSLGEQYF.

The V and J genes are TRBV27 and TRBJ1-1; perhaps TRBD1 as D (6 bases). V was trimmed by 4 bases and J by 6 bases, leaving 24 bases between them. Germline V CDR1 and CDR2: MNHEY, SMNVEV (reference sequence). This CDR3 has 17 amino acids. The CDR3 loop reads CASSSHPSRDTYSEAFF. Written as DNA, the CDR3 is TGTGCCAGCAGTTCCCACCCTAGCCGGGACACCTACTCTGAAGCTTTCTTT.

The genes are TRBV19 and TRBJ1-5; unclear D gene. Germline lookup yields CDR1 LNHDA and CDR2 SQIVND (reference sequence). The V end lost 4 bases, the J end lost 4 bases, and 23 bases lay between the germline ends. The CDR3 totals 18 residues. This chain's CDR3 is CASSTPGLVGGDNQPQHF. The CDR3, as DNA: TGTGCCAGTAGTACGCCGGGCCTTGTCGGTGGGGATAATCAGCCCCAGCATTTT.